This T cell receptor beta chain was recovered during a study of blood T cell repertoires in COVID-19. Only in-frame clones appear in the TCRdb table, and some are missing; sequencing was by immunoSEQ multiplex PCR. The sample has under 200,000 clones; 70% to 85% are singletons. Germline V gene sequence: CDR1 LGHDT, CDR2 YNNKEL (reference sequence). After removal of 1 base from V and 3 bases from J, the junction contained 3 bases not matched to a gene. The CDR3 loop spans 16 amino acids. The genes are TRBV3-1 (or the pseudogene TRBV3-2) and TRBJ2-3, with 11 bases that match TRBD2. The receptor was derived from a woman in her twenties or thirties with acute or convalescent COVID-19. Sequenced input: peripheral blood. The CDR3 loop is CASSQAIAGGTDTQYF. CDR3 DNA sequence: TGTGCCAGCAGCCAAGCAATAGCGGGAGGGACAGATACGCAGTATTTT.